One and the same sample provided the 9 T cell receptor beta chains below, sequenced in a study of blood T cell repertoires in COVID-19. Clones were sequenced by immunoSEQ multiplex PCR, and TCRdb holds only the in-frame ones, with some missing. The sample includes 250,000 to 300,000 clones, about 90% seen only once; the top ten take around 10%. The sequencing input was peripheral blood. These receptors were taken from a woman aged 25-40 years with COVID-19, enrolled during active disease.

This rearrangement joins TRBV3-1 (or the pseudogene TRBV3-2) to TRBJ1-3, with 9 bases that match TRBD1. This CDR3 has 15 amino acids. The V and J ends lost 1 base and 4 bases, in that order; junction bases with no gene match: 2. CDR1 is LGHDT, CDR2 YNNKEL, per germline (reference sequence). The CDR3 protein is CASSQGQGGGNTIYF. The CDR3, as DNA: TGTGCCAGCAGCCAAGGACAGGGGGGAGGAAACACCATATATTTT.

CDR3 region: CASSQYRYNEQFF. The CDR3 nucleotides are TGTGCCAGCAGCCAATACAGATACAATGAGCAGTTCTTC. This chain connects TRBV3-1 (or the pseudogene TRBV3-2) to TRBJ2-1; D is unclear. V lost 2 bases and J 4 bases, leaving 6 bases between the germline ends. Germline V gene lookup returns CDR1 LGHDT and CDR2 YNNKEL (reference sequence). This CDR3 spans 13 amino acids.

This clone has just one count. The CDR3 DNA sequence: TGTGCCAGTAGTCCGTCCAGGGGGCCGGGGTCTGAAGCTTTCTTT. Protein sequence: CASSPSRGPGSEAFF. The chain uses TRBV19 and TRBJ1-1, with 8 bases fitting TRBD1. The trim removed 5 bases at V and 6 bases at J, leaving 11 bases unmatched. This CDR3 region has 15 residues. Germline values: CDR1 LNHDA, CDR2 SQIVND (reference sequence).

The chain carries TRBV15 and TRBJ1-1; the D is unclear. CDR3 size: 14 residues. Germline-derived CDR1 and CDR2 are LNHNV and YYDKDF (reference sequence). V lost 2 bases to trimming and J lost 1 base, with 8 bases between them. CDR3 in DNA: TGTGCCACCAGCAGATCAACTGAGAACACTGAAGCTTTCTTT. It encodes CATSRSTENTEAFF.

CDR3 in DNA: TGTGCCAGCAGCTTAAGGGGAACGGACTCCTACAATGAGCAGTTCTTC. Translated, it gives CASSLRGTDSYNEQFF. The chain is built from TRBV7-8 and TRBJ2-1; possibly TRBD1 for D (5 bases). The CDR3 spans 16 residues. CDR1 and CDR2 (germline): SGHVS, FQNEAQ. Trimming stripped 2 bases from V and 0 bases from J, with 11 bases between.

This clone appeared once. As DNA, the CDR3 is TGCGCCAGCAGCCAAGTGCCCAGGGAAAATTCACCCCTCCACTTT. This encodes CASSQVPRENSPLHF. The chain combines TRBV4-1 with TRBJ1-6; D might be TRBD1 (5 bases). CDR1 is MGHRA and CDR2 is YSYEKL in the germline V gene. With 1 base removed from V and 7 bases from J, the gap between germline ends came to 11 bases. There are 15 residues in the CDR3.

This sequence joins TRBV2 and TRBJ1-2, with a weak D call TRBD1 (6 bases). The CDR3 runs to 14 residues. The germline CDR1 and CDR2 sequences are SNHLY and FYNNEI. The ends were cut back, 7 bases at V and 2 bases at J, with 14 bases in the middle. CDR3 region: CASKTGTQNYGYTF. DNA for the CDR3: TGTGCCAGCAAAACGGGGACACAGAACTATGGCTACACCTTC. The full variable domain, completed using reference TRBV2 and TRBJ1-2, is EPEVTQTPSHQVTQMGQEVILRCVPISNHLYFYWYRQILGQKVEFLVSFYNNEISEKSEIFDDQFSVERPDGSNFTLKIRSTKLEDSAMYFCASKTGTQNYGYTFGSGTRLTVV.

The chain employs TRBV19 and TRBJ1-5; 12 nucleotides line up with TRBD1. CDR3 length: 17 amino acids. The germline V gene has CDR1 LNHDA and CDR2 SQIVND (reference sequence). V lost 5 bases to trimming and J lost 4 bases; unmatched junction nucleotides: 9. As DNA, the CDR3 is TGTGCCAGTAGTGCCGGGACAGGGGGCCACAAAAATCAGCCCCAGCATTTT. It yields the protein CASSAGTGGHKNQPQHF.

The V and J genes are TRBV4-1 and TRBJ1-5; D remains unclear. V lost 4 bases and J lost 5, with 15 bases in between. CDR3 length equals 15 residues. Germline V gene lookup returns CDR1 MGHRA and CDR2 YSYEKL. CDR3 sequence reads: CASSPIGGSDQPQHF. The CDR3, as DNA: TGCGCCAGCAGCCCGATTGGAGGGAGTGATCAGCCCCAGCATTTT.